This TCR beta chain came from a study of blood T cell repertoires in COVID-19. Looking at the study overall: Sites in the United States, Italy and Spain provided acute and convalescent COVID-19 samples. From T cells, B-cell-depleted T cells, or PBMCs came the material, which was cDNA or gDNA.

Authors' processing steps: The authors estimated nucleated cell counts from reference gene primer amplification. Assay: immunoSEQ multiplex PCR; the TCRdb copy retains only in-frame clones and omits some. The V and J calls and clone size are taken from that table; D and trimming were inferred from the DNA. The sample carries roughly 170,000 clones, over 60% recorded once. CDR3 size: 20 residues. The germline V gene has CDR1 SGHTS and CDR2 YDEGEE. Trimming removed 2 bases from V and 0 bases from J; junction bases left unmatched: 13. The gene calls are TRBV5-8 and TRBJ2-3, with 12 bases identical to TRBD2. The receptor comes from a woman in her 70s with acute or convalescent COVID-19. Input material: peripheral blood. CDR3: CASSLKTSGRLPSSTDTQYF. The CDR3, as DNA: TGTGCCAGCAGCTTAAAAACTAGCGGGAGGCTCCCCTCCAGCACAGATACGCAGTATTTT.